Sequencing of this TCR beta chain was carried out in a study of T cell responses to AZD1222 COVID-19 vaccine. Study-level results: Spike regions recognized by vaccine-associated CD4 TCRs spanned the protein, led by 160-218 and 743-854. Two AZD1222 doses significantly raised spike-specific TCR breadth and depth over controls. Donors skewed white British and female; clonal diversity was possibly underestimated.

As concerns this clone: Its cognate antigen is unknown.

The protocol was immunoSEQ multiplex PCR, while the TCRdb copy is restricted to in-frame clones and leaves out a portion. There are around 100,000 clones in the sample; about 89% occur only once, and more than 2.5% lies in the top ten. The ends lost 2 bases at V and 0 bases at J; junction bases unmatched: 13. Germline values: CDR1 MGHRA, CDR2 YSYEKL. This CDR3 has 19 residues. The chain uses TRBV4-1 and TRBJ1-3; TRBD1 agrees at 7 bases. The specimen comprised peripheral blood, sampled 28 days after the second dose of the MenACWY control vaccine. This sequence originates from an adult who received the MenACWY meningococcal vaccine as a control. This chain's CDR3 is CASSQRRGDTFTSGNTIYF. CDR3 nucleotides: TGCGCCAGCAGCCAACGCAGGGGGGACACCTTTACCTCTGGAAACACCATATATTTT.